One sample yielded the 6 T cell receptor beta chains listed below, sequenced in a study of hypomethylating agent response in myelodysplastic syndrome. Clones were read by immunoSEQ multiplex PCR, and TCRdb kept only the in-frame ones, dropping some. The table includes 4,000 to 5,500 clones, about four fifths detected once. Source: bone marrow, taken before or after starting hypomethylating agent treatment for myelodysplastic syndrome (not recorded which). The source of these receptors is a human donor with myelodysplastic syndrome.

The V call is TRBV6-1, the J call TRBJ1-4; D remains unclear. The CDR3 contains 14 residues. V gave up 5 bases and J gave up 0 bases, with 7 bases separating them. CDR1 MNHNS and CDR2 SASEGT come from the germline V gene. The CDR3 is CASSISSTNEKLFF. For the CDR3, the DNA is TGTGCCAGCAGTATAAGCTCAACTAATGAAAAACTGTTTTTT.

This clone was recorded once. The J gene is TRBJ1-2, the V gene TRBV19; D is ambiguous. V was shortened by 3 bases and J by 6 bases, with 20 bases between the two germline ends. CDR3 size: 16 residues. Germline-derived CDR1 and CDR2 are LNHDA and SQIVND (reference sequence). The DNA for the CDR3 is TGTGCCAGTAGTATTATGGAGGGAAGAACTAAGGATGGCTACACCTTC. Its translation is CASSIMEGRTKDGYTF.

CDR3 sequence (DNA): TGTGCCAGCAGCTTGGGGCAGGGGGCCCGGGAGCTGTTTTTT. The encoded protein is CASSLGQGARELFF. The V and J genes are TRBV5-6 and TRBJ2-2; 8 positions match TRBD1. The CDR3 totals 14 residues. The V and J ends lost 0 bases and 9 bases, in that order; junction bases with no gene match: 4. The germline V gene has CDR1 SGHDT and CDR2 YYEEEE. The full variable domain, completed using reference TRBV5-6 and TRBJ2-2, is DAGVTQSPTHLIKTRGQQVTLRCSPKSGHDTVSWYQQALGQGPQFIFQYYEEEERQRGNFPDRFSGHQFPNYSSELNVNALLLGDSALYLCASSLGQGARELFFGEGSRLTVL.

This clone was detected a few times. This sequence joins TRBV2 and TRBJ2-2; 9 bases map to TRBD2. J was trimmed by 6 bases and V by 10 bases; bases with no gene match: 12. Germline CDR1 is SNHLY and CDR2 is FYNNEI. This CDR3 is 15 amino acids long. This chain's CDR3 is CATKEGSGSPGELFF. DNA of the CDR3: TGTGCCACCAAGGAGGGTAGCGGGAGTCCCGGGGAGCTGTTTTTT.

This chain joins TRBV2 and TRBJ2-7; perhaps TRBD2 as D (6 bases). V dropped 3 bases and J dropped 2 bases, with 8 bases sitting between them. This CDR3 comprises 13 residues. Per the germline V gene, CDR1 is SNHLY and CDR2 is FYNNEI. The CDR3 sequence is CASSDGRTYEQYF. The CDR3 DNA follows: TGTGCCAGCAGTGACGGGAGAACCTACGAGCAGTACTTC.

The rearrangement links TRBV28 to TRBJ1-4; D gene unclear. The germline V gene encodes CDR1 MDHEN and CDR2 SYDVKM. V lost 4 bases, J lost 6 bases, and 9 bases lay in between. This CDR3 is built from 13 residues. CDR3 amino acids: CASSWRMHEKLFF. Here the CDR3 DNA reads TGTGCCAGCAGTTGGAGGATGCATGAAAAACTGTTTTTT.